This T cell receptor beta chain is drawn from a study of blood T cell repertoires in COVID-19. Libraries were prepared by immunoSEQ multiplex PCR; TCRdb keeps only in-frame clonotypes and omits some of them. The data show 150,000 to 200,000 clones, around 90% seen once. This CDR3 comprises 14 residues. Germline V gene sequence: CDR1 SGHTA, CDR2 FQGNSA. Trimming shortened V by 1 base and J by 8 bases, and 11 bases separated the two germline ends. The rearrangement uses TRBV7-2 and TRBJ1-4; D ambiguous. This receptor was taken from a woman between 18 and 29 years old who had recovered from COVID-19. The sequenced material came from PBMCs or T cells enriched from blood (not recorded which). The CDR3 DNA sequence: TGTGCCAGCAGCTTAGATCCGTTGGAGGAAAAACTGTTTTTT. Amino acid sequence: CASSLDPLEEKLFF. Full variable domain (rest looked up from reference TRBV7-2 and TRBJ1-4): GAGVSQSPSNKVTEKGKDVELRCDPISGHTALYWYRQSLGQGLEFLIYFQGNSAPDKSGLPSDRFSAERTGGSVSTLTIQRTQQEDSAVYLCASSLDPLEEKLFFGSGTQLSVL.